Listed here are 21 T cell receptor beta chains from one sample, sequenced in a study of regulatory T cells in long-lasting Graves disease. Library construction for TCR beta used iRepertoire HTBI primers and Arm-PCR of CDR3 regions. TCRdb used MiXCR to reprocess the multiplex PCR reads, holding one entry per CDR3 protein. Altogether hundreds of thousands of distinct CDR3 sequences are present, less than 20% being singletons, with the ten largest covering more than 15%. Time point specified: newly diagnosed GD, antithyroid drugs for less than 3 months. Extracted RNA from PBMCs served as the source of the TCR library. These data were likewise used in another study, on T cells in Graves' hyperthyroidism and ophthalmopathy.

The starting material was peripheral blood mononuclear cells (PBMCs), obtained at new diagnosis, from a patient treated with antithyroid drugs. Source of these receptors: a woman in her 30s with Graves disease.

Ten or more counts support this clonotype. This chain connects TRBV28 to TRBJ1-2; TRBD1 aligns across 8 bases. V was pared by 6 bases and J by 3 bases, with 12 bases of the junction left unmatched. Germline V gene lookup returns CDR1 MDHEN and CDR2 SYDVKM. The CDR3 sequence is 16 residues long. The CDR3 sequence: CASSQTGVTFDYGYTF. For the CDR3, the DNA is TGTGCCAGCAGCCAGACAGGGGTGACGTTTGACTATGGCTACACCTTC.

This clonotype was seen repeatedly, ten times or more. The genes are TRBV3-1 and TRBJ1-2, with D unresolved. Germline V gene data show CDR1 as LGHDT and CDR2 as YNNKEL (reference sequence). V lost 1 base to trimming and J lost 6 bases, with 6 bases between them. The CDR3 length is 12 residues. The DNA of the CDR3 is TGTGCCAGCAGCCAAGCCTACAATGGCTACACCTTC. Its protein is CASSQAYNGYTF. The complete variable domain, with remaining parts taken from reference TRBV3-1 and TRBJ1-2, reads DTAVSQTPKYLVTQMGNDKSIKCEQNLGHDTMYWYKQDSKKFLKIMFSYNNKELIINETVPNRFSPKSPDKAHLNLHINSLELGDSAVYFCASSQAYNGYTFGSGTRLTVV.

Of note for this clonotype: A read error may be the cause here, since a much bigger clone is one base away. V is TRBV20-1 and J is TRBJ2-1, with 10 bases matching TRBD1. J gave up 10 bases and V 3 bases, and 9 bases lay outside the gene matches. The CDR3 contains 14 residues. CDR1 is DFQATT and CDR2 is SNEGSKA in the germline V gene (reference sequence). CDR3 sequence (DNA): TGCAGTGCTAGGAATTCGGGACAGGGGCGCGAGCAGTTCTTC. This gives the protein CSARNSGQGREQFF.

This clonotype was found many times. This chain uses TRBV6-5 with TRBJ2-7; 10 positions match TRBD1. V lost 2 bases, J lost 3 bases, and 1 base stayed unmatched. Germline V gene lookup returns CDR1 MNHEY and CDR2 SVGAGI. The CDR3 covers 14 residues. Here the CDR3 DNA reads TGTGCCAGCAGTTACGGGACAGGGGTCTACGAGCAGTACTTC. Translation: CASSYGTGVYEQYF.

The sample holds many counts of this clonotype. The chain employs TRBV7-2 and TRBJ1-4; D is unclear. The CDR3 totals 16 residues. Deletions cut 4 bases from V and 5 bases from J, with 17 bases between. Germline V gene lookup returns CDR1 SGHTA and CDR2 FQGNSA. The CDR3 sequence: CASSWRTGVLNEKLFF. The DNA for the CDR3 is TGTGCCAGCAGCTGGAGGACTGGGGTGCTAAATGAAAAACTGTTTTTT. Together with reference TRBV7-2 and TRBJ1-4, the CDR3 gives the full variable domain: GAGVSQSPSNKVTEKGKDVELRCDPISGHTALYWYRQSLGQGLEFLIYFQGNSAPDKSGLPSDRFSAERTGGSVSTLTIQRTQQEDSAVYLCASSWRTGVLNEKLFFGSGTQLSVL.

This rearrangement joins TRBV2 to TRBJ2-3, with 8 bases that match TRBD2. Trimming cost V 8 bases and J 2 bases; bases outside gene matches: 6. The CDR3 runs 14 residues. Germline V lookup: CDR1 SNHLY, CDR2 FYNNEI. The CDR3 here is CASEVAGSTDTQYF. The CDR3, as DNA: TGTGCCAGCGAAGTAGCGGGATCCACAGATACGCAGTATTTT.

In its sample, this clonotype was seen many times. V usage is TRBV11-2 and J usage is TRBJ2-7; D might be TRBD1 or TRBD2, each matching 5 bases. The V gene lost 2 bases and the J gene lost 6 bases, with 8 bases spanning the gap. The germline gives CDR1 SGHAT, CDR2 FQNNGV. This CDR3 contains 12 residues. CDR3 sequence reads: CASSLLGTEQYF. CDR3 coding DNA: TGTGCCAGCAGCTTATTGGGGACCGAGCAGTACTTC.

This clonotype showed up many times. The J gene is TRBJ1-1, the V gene TRBV18, with 8 bases aligning to TRBD1. J was trimmed by 3 bases and V by 6 bases; bases with no gene match: 6. Germline-derived CDR1 and CDR2 are KGHSH and LQKENI. The CDR3 totals 14 residues. DNA for the CDR3: TGTGCCAGCTCCCCCCGGGACAGGTACACTGAAGCTTTCTTT. It specifies CASSPRDRYTEAFF. Complete variable domain (other parts from reference TRBV18 and TRBJ1-1): NAGVMQNPRHLVRRRGQEARLRCSPMKGHSHVYWYRQLPEEGLKFMVYLQKENIIDESGMPKERFSAEFPKEGPSILRIQQVVRGDSAAYFCASSPRDRYTEAFFGQGTRLTVV.

The table lists this clonotype with many counts. This chain links TRBV28 with TRBJ1-1, with D uncertain. This CDR3 is built from 11 residues. CDR1 is MDHEN, CDR2 SYDVKM, per germline. CDR3 nucleotide sequence: TGTGGCACGGTGGTGGGCATTGAAGCTTTCTTT. As protein: CGTVVGIEAFF.

This clonotype was seen repeatedly, ten times or more. The chain links TRBV20-1 to TRBJ1-5, with 7 bases fitting TRBD1. Trimming at V came to 6 bases and at J to 0 bases, leaving 5 bases not matched to a gene. The CDR3 extends over 14 amino acids. The germline gives CDR1 DFQATT, CDR2 SNEGSKA (reference sequence). CDR3 nucleotide sequence: TGCAGTGCCTGGGGACAGTTTAGCAATCAGCCCCAGCATTTT. Its translation: CSAWGQFSNQPQHF.

The chain couples TRBV5-1 to TRBJ1-6; D ambiguous. V was trimmed by 3 bases and J by 5 bases, leaving 12 bases between them. Germline V gene lookup returns CDR1 SGHRS and CDR2 YFSETQ. The CDR3 is 15 residues long. CDR3 sequence: CASSSADGNNSPLHF. DNA for the CDR3: TGCGCCAGCAGCTCGGCGGACGGGAATAATTCACCCCTCCACTTT.

This clonotype was counted between two and nine times. The chain has TRBV20-1 and TRBJ1-2, with D tentatively TRBD1 (5 bases). CDR1 DFQATT and CDR2 SNEGSKA come from the germline V gene (reference sequence). The V end was cut by 2 bases, the J end by 0 bases, with 7 bases between. This CDR3 contains 13 residues. In nucleotides, the CDR3 is TGCAGTGCTAGAACAGGCTCTAACTATGGCTACACCTTC. This codes for CSARTGSNYGYTF.

This clonotype was counted a few times. V is TRBV12-3 or TRBV12-4 and J is TRBJ2-1; the match to TRBD1 covers 9 bases. The V and J ends lost 4 bases and 8 bases, in that order; junction bases with no gene match: 12. This CDR3 spans 16 amino acids. The CDR3 reads CASSSPGQGNLDEQFF. The DNA for the CDR3 is TGTGCCAGCAGTTCGCCGGGACAGGGAAATTTGGATGAGCAGTTCTTC.

This clonotype came up many times. This CDR3 reads CASSPRDGLAGEKLFF. For the CDR3, the DNA is TGTGCCAGCAGTCCTCGGGACGGCTTAGCAGGGGAAAAACTGTTTTTT. The V gene is TRBV6-1, the J gene TRBJ1-4, with D possibly matching TRBD1 (5 bases). Germline CDR1 MNHNS, CDR2 SASEGT. V lost 5 bases to trimming and J lost 8 bases, with 21 bases between them. The CDR3 length is 16 residues.

This sequence joins TRBV12-3 or TRBV12-4 and TRBJ1-1; 9 nucleotides line up with TRBD1. V was clipped by 6 bases and J by 6 bases; unmatched bases: 5. This CDR3 has 13 amino acids. CDR3 loop: CASSNRGPPEAFF. DNA of the CDR3: TGTGCCAGCAGCAACAGGGGGCCTCCTGAAGCTTTCTTT.

On this clonotype itself: A read error may be the cause here, since a much bigger clone is one base away. The chain has TRBV24-1 and TRBJ2-5, with unresolved D. Germline loops: CDR1 KGHDR, CDR2 SFDVKD. CDR3 length: 15 amino acids. The CDR3 loop reads CTTSDNRKHQETQYF. The CDR3 region has the DNA TGTACCACCAGTGATAACAGAAAACACCAAGAGACCCAGTACTTC.

J is TRBJ1-1 and V is TRBV12-3 or TRBV12-4; D uncertain. V lost 4 bases to trimming and J lost 6 bases, with 9 bases between them. The CDR3 runs 12 residues. The CDR3 region has the DNA TGTGCCAGCAGTTGGAATAACGCTGAAGCTTTCTTT. Protein: CASSWNNAEAFF.

This clonotype was found many times. The gene calls are TRBV2 and TRBJ2-3, with D perhaps matching TRBD2 (5 bases). There are 15 residues in the CDR3. CDR1 is SNHLY, CDR2 FYNNEI, per germline. V lost 10 bases and J lost 1, with 18 bases in between. DNA of the CDR3: TGTGCCACCTCGCGAGGACTTCAAGGCACAGATACGCAGTATTTT. It yields the protein CATSRGLQGTDTQYF.

The chain is built from TRBV6-2 or TRBV6-3 and TRBJ2-3; D not certain. The CDR3 is 10 amino acids. V shed 11 bases and J shed 4 bases, with 7 bases lying between them. CDR1 is MNHEY and CDR2 is SVGEGT in the germline V gene. CDR3 sequence: CASGSDTQYF. As DNA, the CDR3 is TGTGCCTCCGGGTCAGATACGCAGTATTTT.

The sample holds many counts of this clonotype. The chain joins TRBV10-3 to TRBJ1-4; TRBD1 might be the D (5 bases). This CDR3 has 12 amino acids. V was clipped by 2 bases and J by 11 bases, with 9 bases between them. Per the germline V gene, CDR1 is ENHRY and CDR2 is SYGVKD. DNA for the CDR3: TGTGCCATCAGTGAGGACAGAGGGAAACTGTTTTTT. Its translation is CAISEDRGKLFF.

This clonotype was counted between two and nine times. J is TRBJ2-7 and V is TRBV3-1; TRBD2 is a possible D gene (6 bases). CDR1 and CDR2 from the germline V gene are LGHDT and YNNKEL (reference sequence). Trimming pared 4 bases from V and 6 bases from J, leaving 13 bases between. The CDR3 is made up of 13 amino acids. CDR3 region: CASSRGEISEQYF. The DNA for the CDR3 is TGTGCCAGCAGCCGGGGGGAGATCAGCGAGCAGTACTTC.